Included here is one T cell receptor (beta chain) sequence, with context. Its matching antigen is unknown. This entry is derived from a study of T cell repertoires and HLA-DP antigens. Clones were sequenced by immunoSEQ multiplex PCR, and TCRdb holds only the in-frame ones, with some missing. The data show approximately 100,000 clones, with roughly 86% seen just once and roughly 1.5% held by the top ten. Untouched CD4+ T cells were isolated by negative selection, averaging about 98% purity. Sequencing was carried out using CD4+ T cells from PBMCs. This clonotype was sampled from a man aged 50-59 years in good health and CMV-seronegative.

CDR3 sequence reads: CASSLVGNYGYTF. Here the CDR3 DNA reads TGTGCCAGTAGCCTGGTAGGGAACTATGGCTACACCTTC. The gene calls are TRBV19 and TRBJ1-2; D gene unclear. Germline values: CDR1 LNHDA, CDR2 SQIVND (reference sequence). Trimming left V 6 bases short and J 2 bases short, with 10 bases between. The CDR3 contains 13 residues.